This T cell receptor (beta chain) was observed in a study of blood T cell repertoires in COVID-19. The wider study: The study drew acute and convalescent COVID-19 samples from the United States, Italy and Spain. PBMCs, B-cell-depleted T cells, or T cells provided the cDNA or gDNA that made up the material.

Original methodology: Amplification of reference gene primers provided the estimated nucleated cell counts. Profiled with immunoSEQ multiplex PCR; TCRdb holds only in-frame clones, not every one. V and J calls plus clone size are reproduced from that table; the DNA served to infer D and trimming. The table has roughly 150,000 clones, about 85% seen once. Germline CDR1 MDHEN, CDR2 SYDVKM. CDR3 size: 13 residues. The V and J ends lost 6 bases and 0 bases respectively, with 8 bases between them. V usage is TRBV28 and J usage is TRBJ1-1, with D hard to call. The TCR comes from a man between 65 and 85 years old who had recovered from COVID-19. The sample was peripheral blood. The CDR3 DNA sequence: TGTGCCAGCAGAAATGAGGTGAACACTGAAGCTTTCTTT. Protein sequence: CASRNEVNTEAFF.